This passage covers 13 T cell receptor beta chains from one sample sequenced in a study of post-analysis software for immune sequencing data. Carried by the TCR beta cDNA libraries were unique molecular identifiers. Via MiXCR, TCRdb re-called the PCR reads, giving one row per CDR3 protein. This sample carries roughly 400,000 distinct CDR3 sequences, approximately 37% of them seen once, and the ten largest clones take around 8%. These receptors have no known antigen. Regarding the study as a whole: Patients used about 5 TRBV segments, including TRBV5-6, TRBV5-1 and TRBV20-1, more often than controls.

Source material: blood. The receptors come from a girl aged 2 to 10 with multiple sclerosis.

This clonotype was observed a handful of times. The chain combines TRBV7-2 with TRBJ2-5; no firm D call. This CDR3 is 13 amino acids long. Trimming removed 1 base at V and 4 bases at J, with 7 bases between. Per germline, CDR1 SGHTA and CDR2 FQGNSA. This CDR3 reads CASSLESVETQYF. Written as DNA, the CDR3 is TGTGCCAGCAGCTTAGAATCGGTAGAGACCCAGTACTTC.

The chain uses TRBV12-3 or TRBV12-4 and TRBJ1-2, with 7 bases fitting TRBD1. Losses at the gene ends were 5 bases for V and 0 bases for J; bases not matched to a gene: 6. This CDR3 spans 15 amino acids. DNA of the CDR3: TGTGCCAGCAGTCCCGGACAGGACTCTAACTATGGCTACACCTTC. This sequence encodes CASSPGQDSNYGYTF.

The chain combines TRBV7-2 with TRBJ2-7, with a possible D match to TRBD1 (5 bases). The ends were cut back, 2 bases at V and 3 bases at J, with 14 bases in the middle. This CDR3 has 15 amino acids. Per germline, CDR1 SGHTA and CDR2 FQGNSA. The CDR3 is CASSLWGSENYEQYF. The CDR3 region has the DNA TGTGCCAGCAGCTTATGGGGCAGCGAGAACTACGAGCAGTACTTC.

In its sample, this clonotype was seen a few times. The CDR3 protein is CAINPSGSSYEQYF. CDR3 coding DNA: TGTGCCATCAACCCTAGCGGGAGCTCCTACGAGCAGTACTTC. The rearrangement uses TRBV10-3 and TRBJ2-7; 10 nucleotides line up with TRBD2. Germline CDR1 reads ENHRY; CDR2 reads SYGVKD. CDR3 length: 14 residues. J lost 0 bases, V lost 7 bases, and 3 bases had no gene match.

The CDR3 region is CASSSSRGSGANVLTF. In DNA form, the CDR3 reads TGTGCCAGCAGCTCCTCGAGGGGCTCTGGGGCCAACGTCCTGACTTTC. The rearrangement uses TRBV11-2 and TRBJ2-6, with D possibly called TRBD1 or TRBD2 (5 bases each). The CDR3 consists of 16 residues. The germline V and J ends were trimmed by 4 bases and 0 bases, with 10 bases remaining between them. Germline V gene lookup returns CDR1 SGHAT and CDR2 FQNNGV.

This rearrangement joins TRBV6-6 to TRBJ1-1; possibly TRBD1 for D (6 bases). This CDR3 is 15 amino acids long. Trimming shortened V by 4 bases and J by 0 bases, and 12 bases separated the two germline ends. CDR1 is MNHNY and CDR2 is SVGAGI in the germline V gene (reference sequence). The CDR3 reads CASSLGDTMNTEAFF. CDR3 nucleotide sequence: TGTGCCAGCAGTTTGGGGGACACCATGAACACTGAAGCTTTCTTT.

This clonotype was seen a few times. The rearrangement joins TRBV28 to TRBJ1-1, with no clear D. Trimming left V 3 bases short and J 1 base short, with 9 bases between. The CDR3 is 14 residues long. Looked up from germline, CDR1 is MDHEN and CDR2 is SYDVKM. CDR3 bases: TGTGCCAGCAGTTTGTCCGGCCCGAACACTGAAGCTTTCTTT. Encoded protein: CASSLSGPNTEAFF.

The CDR3 sequence: CASSFGSGIYNEQFF. The DNA for the CDR3 is TGTGCCAGCAGTTTCGGTAGCGGGATCTACAATGAGCAGTTCTTC. This chain uses TRBV28 with TRBJ2-1, with TRBD2 identical over 8 bases. The CDR3 spans 15 residues. CDR1 is MDHEN, CDR2 SYDVKM, per germline. After removal of 3 bases from V and 3 bases from J, the junction contained 4 bases not matched to a gene.

The chain employs TRBV12-3 or TRBV12-4 and TRBJ2-7, with 7 nucleotides matching TRBD1. The CDR3 is made up of 13 amino acids. Germline trimming cut 8 bases from V and 1 base from J; bases unmatched to any gene: 5. The CDR3 nucleotides are TGTGCCAGCTCGGGGACAGTTTCCTACGAGCAGTACTTC. Amino acid sequence: CASSGTVSYEQYF.

The chain couples TRBV6-5 to TRBJ2-7; tentative D call: TRBD1 (6 bases). Germline CDR1 and CDR2: MNHEY and SVGAGI. V lost 0 bases to trimming and J lost 2 bases, with 11 bases between them. The CDR3 totals 15 residues. Here the CDR3 reads CASSYSGDMTYEQYF. DNA of the CDR3: TGTGCCAGCAGTTACTCAGGGGACATGACCTACGAGCAGTACTTC.

This clonotype showed up just a few times. The chain carries TRBV24-1 and TRBJ1-5; 8 positions agree with TRBD1. The junction had 7 bases not matched to a gene; V was cut back by 2 bases and J by 5 bases. The CDR3 has 16 residues. Germline CDR1 is KGHDR and CDR2 is SFDVKD. CDR3 in DNA: TGTGCCACCAGTGATTCCCCCTTGGACAGGGATCAGCCCCAGCATTTT. This sequence encodes CATSDSPLDRDQPQHF.

This clonotype was seen just once. This rearrangement joins TRBV20-1 to TRBJ2-7, with D perhaps matching TRBD1 (5 bases). The CDR3 loop spans 15 amino acids. The germline V and J ends were trimmed by 2 bases and 9 bases, with 23 bases remaining between them. Germline V CDR1 and CDR2: DFQATT, SNEGSKA (reference sequence). CDR3 protein: CSARSDQGRLGSQYF. DNA for the CDR3: TGCAGTGCTAGATCGGACCAGGGTCGCCTGGGTTCGCAGTACTTC.

This clonotype was seen many times. Written as DNA, the CDR3 is TGCGCCAGCAGCCAATGGGAAAAGGGGAACACTGAAGCTTTCTTT. It codes for CASSQWEKGNTEAFF. The J gene is TRBJ1-1, the V gene TRBV4-1; no definite D call. V dropped 2 bases and J dropped 1 base, with 11 bases sitting between them. Germline CDR1 and CDR2: MGHRA and YSYEKL. This CDR3 has 15 residues.